These 21 T cell receptor beta chains were all obtained from the same sample, sequenced in a study of blood T cell repertoires in COVID-19. Generated by immunoSEQ multiplex PCR, the TCRdb table keeps only in-frame clones and is missing some. Among about 270,000 clones listed, 82% were seen once. The specimen was peripheral blood. The receptors were sampled from a woman younger than 30 with acute or convalescent COVID-19.

The CDR3 region has the DNA TGTGCCAGCAGCCTGATTAGACGACAGGGAGACTCCCACGAGCAGTACTTC. Translation: CASSLIRRQGDSHEQYF. This chain joins TRBV21-1 and TRBJ2-7; TRBD1 reflects the table's D call only, with no check against the DNA. TRBV21-1 is annotated as a pseudogene. This CDR3 contains 17 residues.

V gene TRBV11-3 combines with J gene TRBJ1-1; D gene uncertain. CDR1 and CDR2 from the germline V gene are SGHNT and YENEEA. V lost 0 bases and J 1 base, leaving 3 bases between the germline ends. The CDR3 is made up of 13 amino acids. This chain's CDR3 is CASSLDQNTEAFF. The DNA for the CDR3 is TGTGCCAGCAGCTTAGATCAGAACACTGAAGCTTTCTTT.

The gene calls are TRBV5-6 and TRBJ2-1; no firm D call. Germline V gives CDR1 SGHDT, CDR2 YYEEEE. The V end lost 4 bases, the J end lost 5 bases, and 16 bases lay between the germline ends. CDR3 length: 15 residues. CDR3 nucleotides: TGTGCCAGCAGCCCCCCGTATGGCCTGCACAATGAGCAGTTCTTC. This gives the protein CASSPPYGLHNEQFF.

V and J are TRBV12-3 or TRBV12-4 and TRBJ2-7, with a weak D call TRBD1 (6 bases). This CDR3 is built from 12 residues. Trimming removed 6 bases from V and 5 bases from J, with 11 bases in between. For the CDR3, the DNA is TGTGCCAGCAGCCAGGGGTGGAACGAGCAGTACTTC. It translates to CASSQGWNEQYF.

The chain joins TRBV7-2 to TRBJ2-1, with 8 bases that match TRBD2. Per the germline V gene, CDR1 is SGHTA and CDR2 is FQGNSA. The CDR3 consists of 14 residues. J lost 15 bases, V lost 2 bases, and 12 bases had no gene match. The CDR3 bases are TGTGCCAGCAGCTTATCGGCTAGCGGGCAATGGGTGTTCTTC. This gives the protein CASSLSASGQWVFF.

CDR3 DNA sequence: TGTGCCAGCAGTGAAGAGGCAGGCTGGGGACTACAAGAGACCCAGTACTTC. The encoded protein is CASSEEAGWGLQETQYF. The chain couples TRBV2 to TRBJ2-5, with 7 bases identical to TRBD2. Germline CDR1 is SNHLY and CDR2 is FYNNEI. CDR3 length: 17 residues. J gave up 2 bases and V 1 base, and 10 bases lay outside the gene matches.

The rearrangement links TRBV6-5 to TRBJ1-2, with no clear D. The CDR3 is 13 amino acids. V was cut by 0 bases and J by 4 bases, with 6 bases left in between. Germline V gives CDR1 MNHEY, CDR2 SVGAGI. The CDR3 nucleotides read TGTGCCAGCAGTTACTCAGGGAGCTATGGCTACACCTTC. Translating it yields CASSYSGSYGYTF.

The chain carries TRBV28 and TRBJ1-2; 7 bases map to TRBD1. The CDR3 length is 17 residues. Germline V lookup: CDR1 MDHEN, CDR2 SYDVKM. After removal of 3 bases from V and 5 bases from J, the junction contained 15 bases not matched to a gene. CDR3 region: CASSFWVGQGQSYGYTF. The CDR3 DNA follows: TGTGCCAGCAGTTTTTGGGTGGGTCAGGGACAGTCATATGGCTACACCTTC.

The gene calls are TRBV27 and TRBJ1-6; a possible D gene is TRBD1 (5 bases). Trimming took 8 bases from V and 1 from J, leaving 21 bases between them. The germline V gene encodes CDR1 MNHEY and CDR2 SMNVEV (reference sequence). CDR3 size: 18 residues. The CDR3 spells CASARNTGVHSYNSPLHF. CDR3 coding DNA: TGTGCCAGCGCCCGAAATACAGGAGTTCATTCCTATAATTCACCCCTCCACTTT.

This clone has just one count. This chain joins TRBV29-1 and TRBJ2-7; 10 nucleotides match TRBD2. This CDR3 contains 13 residues. Germline V gene lookup returns CDR1 SQVTM and CDR2 ANQGSEA. Trimming removed 4 bases from V and 3 bases from J; junction bases left unmatched: 3. The CDR3 reads CSVGLAGDYEQYF. Here the CDR3 DNA reads TGCAGCGTTGGGCTAGCGGGGGACTACGAGCAGTACTTC.

This chain connects TRBV7-6 to TRBJ2-1; 11 bases are a match to TRBD2. Per germline, CDR1 SGHVS and CDR2 FNYEAQ. Unmatched junction bases numbered 6, after V lost 5 bases and J lost 6 bases. The CDR3 loop spans 15 amino acids. CDR3 in amino acids: CASSPTSGSANEQFF. CDR3 DNA sequence: TGTGCCAGCAGCCCCACTAGCGGGAGTGCCAATGAGCAGTTCTTC.

This clone showed up just a few times. The rearrangement uses TRBV6-4 and TRBJ2-7, with 8 nucleotides matching TRBD2. The CDR3 is made up of 15 amino acids. Trimming cost V 5 bases and J 0 bases; bases outside gene matches: 6. Germline CDR1 and CDR2: MRHNA and SNTAGT. This CDR3 is CASSLQTSDSYEQYF. The CDR3 DNA reads TGTGCCAGCAGTCTTCAGACTAGCGACTCCTACGAGCAGTACTTC.

This clone has a single count. The chain carries TRBV7-2 and TRBJ2-1; TRBD2 agrees at 10 bases. This CDR3 region has 19 residues. Trimming took 0 bases from V and 7 from J; bases not matched to a gene: 15. Germline CDR1 and CDR2: SGHTA and FQGNSA. As DNA, the CDR3 is TGTGCCAGCAGCTTAGCGGGGGGGATAGCGGGAGGAAGGAGGAATGAGCAGTTCTTC. It is translated as CASSLAGGIAGGRRNEQFF. Using reference TRBV7-2 and TRBJ2-1 for the parts outside the CDR3, the full variable domain is GAGVSQSPSNKVTEKGKDVELRCDPISGHTALYWYRQSLGQGLEFLIYFQGNSAPDKSGLPSDRFSAERTGGSVSTLTIQRTQQEDSAVYLCASSLAGGIAGGRRNEQFFGPGTRLTVL.

The genes are TRBV2 and TRBJ1-2, with D perhaps matching TRBD1 (5 bases). V was trimmed by 4 bases and J by 0 bases, leaving 12 bases between them. The CDR3 is made up of 15 amino acids. Germline CDR1 is SNHLY and CDR2 is FYNNEI. CDR3 residues: CASSGGRTTNYGYTF. As DNA, the CDR3 is TGTGCCAGCAGTGGGGGCAGAACTACTAACTATGGCTACACCTTC.

The CDR3 reads CASSNRGPEGYTF. CDR3 DNA sequence: TGTGCCAGCAGTAACAGGGGGCCAGAAGGCTACACCTTC. J is TRBJ1-2 and V is TRBV12-3 or TRBV12-4; 9 nucleotides match TRBD1. The CDR3 runs to 13 residues. The junction had 6 bases not matched to a gene; V was cut back by 5 bases and J by 8 bases.

The chain joins TRBV11-2 to TRBJ2-3, with 13 positions matching TRBD2. Germline CDR1 reads SGHAT; CDR2 reads FQNNGV. J lost 0 bases, V lost 7 bases, and 1 base had no gene match. The CDR3 length is 15 residues. Here the CDR3 reads CASTGLAGSTDTQYF. CDR3 nucleotide sequence: TGTGCCAGCACGGGACTAGCGGGGAGCACAGATACGCAGTATTTT. Full variable domain (rest looked up from reference TRBV11-2 and TRBJ2-3): EAGVAQSPRYKIIEKRQSVAFWCNPISGHATLYWYQQILGQGPKLLIQFQNNGVVDDSQLPKDRFSAERLKGVDSTLKIQPAKLEDSAVYLCASTGLAGSTDTQYFGPGTRLTVL.

The gene calls are TRBV7-9 and TRBJ1-2; TRBD1 is a possible D gene (6 bases). The CDR3 consists of 15 residues. The germline V gene encodes CDR1 SEHNR and CDR2 FQNEAQ (reference sequence). V lost 5 bases and J lost 2, with 15 bases in between. CDR3 sequence (DNA): TGTGCCAGCAGCCTCCACTTAACAGGGAACTATGGCTACACCTTC. Translated, it gives CASSLHLTGNYGYTF.

About this clone: This CDR3 is also generated by other DNA sequences in the sample. The rearrangement joins TRBV15 to TRBJ1-4; D gene ambiguous. This CDR3 region has 14 residues. Germline V gene lookup returns CDR1 LNHNV and CDR2 YYDKDF (reference sequence). V was clipped by 0 bases and J by 4 bases, with 6 bases between them. DNA for the CDR3: TGTGCCACCAGCAGAGATCTAGGTAATGAAAAACTGTTTTTT. Translating gives CATSRDLGNEKLFF.

This clone was counted once. The chain uses TRBV12-3 or TRBV12-4 and TRBJ1-2; tentative D call: TRBD1 (6 bases). This CDR3 contains 13 residues. Trimming pared 6 bases from V and 4 bases from J, leaving 12 bases between. Written as DNA, the CDR3 is TGTGCCAGCAGACCACAGGGTTCCTATGGCTACACCTTC. It encodes CASRPQGSYGYTF.

This sequence joins TRBV18 and TRBJ2-4, with D possibly TRBD2 on 5 matching bases. CDR3 length: 15 residues. Trimming pared 2 bases from V and 2 bases from J, leaving 10 bases between. Germline CDR1 and CDR2: KGHSH and LQKENI. The CDR3 DNA follows: TGTGCCAGCTCACCAAACCTAGCTCCCAAAAACATTCAGTACTTC. Translating it yields CASSPNLAPKNIQYF.

In its sample, this clone was seen a few times. The rearrangement joins TRBV7-2 to TRBJ2-7; 8 nucleotides line up with TRBD1. V shed 5 bases, J shed 3 bases, and the junction held 9 bases outside the gene matches. The CDR3 is 15 residues long. Germline V gene data show CDR1 as SGHTA and CDR2 as FQGNSA. CDR3 region: CASSATGTGRYEQYF. The CDR3 coding sequence is TGTGCCAGCAGCGCAACCGGGACAGGACGCTACGAGCAGTACTTC. The whole variable domain, remainder taken from reference TRBV7-2 and TRBJ2-7, is GAGVSQSPSNKVTEKGKDVELRCDPISGHTALYWYRQSLGQGLEFLIYFQGNSAPDKSGLPSDRFSAERTGGSVSTLTIQRTQQEDSAVYLCASSATGTGRYEQYFGPGTRLTVT.